One sample yielded the 17 T cell receptor beta chains listed below, sequenced in a study of blood T cell repertoires in COVID-19. This table comes from immunoSEQ multiplex PCR, and its TCRdb copy is limited to in-frame clones, with some not included. The data contain around 190,000 clones, 84% of them singletons. Sequenced sample: PBMCs or T cells enriched from blood (not recorded which). These receptor sequences come from a woman aged 30 to 39 who had been exposed to COVID-19.

The rearrangement uses TRBV11-2 and TRBJ2-6; TRBD1 aligns across 7 bases. Germline V gene data show CDR1 as SGHAT and CDR2 as FQNNGV. This CDR3 comprises 14 residues. The J segment lost 2 bases and the V segment lost 5 bases, leaving 0 bases of the junction unmatched. DNA of the CDR3: TGTGCCAGCAGCCAGGGGGCTGGGGCCAACGTCCTGACTTTC. Translated: CASSQGAGANVLTF.

J is TRBJ1-1 and V is TRBV6-5, with a tentative D call TRBD1 (5 bases). Germline lookup yields CDR1 MNHEY and CDR2 SVGAGI. Trimming removed 4 bases at V and 3 bases at J, with 15 bases between. This CDR3 comprises 15 residues. The DNA for the CDR3 is TGTGCCAGCAGTTCCGGGTGGGGGGGAGACACTGAAGCTTTCTTT. It yields the protein CASSSGWGGDTEAFF.

This chain connects TRBV15 to TRBJ1-2; TRBD1 matches at 7 bases. This CDR3 has 13 residues. After removal of 6 bases from V and 8 bases from J, the junction contained 9 bases not matched to a gene. From germline, CDR1 is LNHNV and CDR2 YYDKDF (reference sequence). This CDR3 reads CATSPGQFFGYTF. The CDR3 nucleotides are TGTGCCACCAGTCCGGGACAGTTCTTCGGCTACACCTTC.

The rearrangement joins TRBV6-5 to TRBJ1-2; D is perhaps TRBD1 (5 bases). Between the trimmed V and J ends, which lost 0 bases and 3 bases, there was a span of 8 bases. Germline-derived CDR1 and CDR2 are MNHEY and SVGAGI. The CDR3 sequence is 14 residues long. CDR3 amino acids: CASSYSETDYGYTF. The CDR3 DNA follows: TGTGCCAGCAGTTACTCTGAGACAGACTATGGCTACACCTTC.

The V and J genes are TRBV3-1 (or the pseudogene TRBV3-2) and TRBJ1-1, with 7 nucleotides matching TRBD1. J was trimmed by 4 bases and V by 0 bases; bases with no gene match: 2. The germline gives CDR1 LGHDT, CDR2 YNNKEL (reference sequence). CDR3 length: 14 residues. The CDR3 DNA reads TGTGCCAGCAGCCAAGAGACAGGGCGCACTGAAGCTTTCTTT. Protein sequence: CASSQETGRTEAFF.

This sequence joins TRBV2 and TRBJ2-3, with D possibly matching TRBD1 (5 bases). The CDR3 spans 15 residues. CDR1 and CDR2 from the germline V gene are SNHLY and FYNNEI. V was pared by 5 bases and J by 0 bases, with 12 bases between. The CDR3 DNA reads TGTGCCAGCAGTTACTCGACAGTGAGCACAGATACGCAGTATTTT. Amino acid sequence: CASSYSTVSTDTQYF.

CDR3 bases: TGTGCCAGCAGCCCAGATACCGGAGTGATGAACACTGAAGCTTTCTTT. Encoded protein: CASSPDTGVMNTEAFF. This chain joins TRBV5-6 and TRBJ1-1; D uncertain. CDR1 is SGHDT, CDR2 YYEEEE, per germline. There are 16 residues in the CDR3. Trimming cost V 4 bases and J 0 bases, with 16 bases left between them. Using reference TRBV5-6 and TRBJ1-1 for the parts outside the CDR3, the full variable domain is DAGVTQSPTHLIKTRGQQVTLRCSPKSGHDTVSWYQQALGQGPQFIFQYYEEEERQRGNFPDRFSGHQFPNYSSELNVNALLLGDSALYLCASSPDTGVMNTEAFFGQGTRLTVV.

The rearrangement uses TRBV6-2 or TRBV6-3 and TRBJ1-5, with 7 nucleotides matching TRBD1. This CDR3 comprises 15 residues. The V and J ends lost 5 bases and 10 bases, in that order; junction bases with no gene match: 14. The V gene's germline CDR1 is MNHEY and CDR2 SVGEGT. The CDR3 bases are TGTGCCAGCAGTAACCCCGGGACAGCGACCGTTCCCCAGCATTTT. This encodes CASSNPGTATVPQHF.

CDR3 DNA sequence: TGCGCCAGCAGCCAAGATACCGTGGGACAGCTTATAGGCACGGAAGCTTTCTTT. Protein product: CASSQDTVGQLIGTEAFF. This chain uses TRBV4-3 with TRBJ1-1, with 7 nucleotides matching TRBD1. The germline gives CDR1 LGHNA, CDR2 YSLEER. This CDR3 is built from 18 residues. V lost 0 bases and J lost 8; bases outside the gene matches: 18.

The chain's CDR3 is CASSEDGGSYEQYF. CDR3 DNA sequence: TGTGCCAGCAGTGAAGATGGGGGGTCCTACGAGCAGTACTTC. The chain carries TRBV2 and TRBJ2-7, with D possibly TRBD2 on 6 matching bases. Trimming pared 1 base from V and 1 base from J, leaving 8 bases between. Germline V gene data show CDR1 as SNHLY and CDR2 as FYNNEI. The CDR3 extends over 14 amino acids.

The chain joins TRBV10-1 to TRBJ2-7; D possibly corresponds to TRBD1 (6 bases). The CDR3 contains 13 residues. The V gene's germline CDR1 is WNHNN and CDR2 SYGVQD (reference sequence). V was trimmed by 6 bases and J by 5 bases, leaving 14 bases between them. The CDR3 DNA reads as TGCGCCAGCAGAGCCTCAGGGGTCCACGAGCAGTACTTC. The encoded protein is CASRASGVHEQYF.

V gene TRBV6-2 or TRBV6-3 combines with J gene TRBJ1-5; D is ambiguous. CDR1 is MNHEY, CDR2 SVGEGT, per germline. V shed 4 bases and J shed 7 bases, with 11 bases lying between them. The CDR3 has 13 residues. CDR3: CASSFGVSQPQHF. The CDR3 bases are TGTGCCAGCAGTTTCGGGGTTTCGCAGCCCCAGCATTTT.

This chain connects TRBV6-5 to TRBJ1-5, with D possibly matching TRBD1 (6 bases). This CDR3 spans 13 amino acids. The ends were cut back, 7 bases at V and 11 bases at J, with 18 bases in the middle. Germline CDR1 MNHEY, CDR2 SVGAGI. CDR3 DNA: TGTGCCAGCACCGGATCAGGGGCCCGGGCCCAGCATTTT. This gives the protein CASTGSGARAQHF.

This clone showed up just once. The chain uses TRBV10-2 and TRBJ1-4; D perhaps matches TRBD1 (5 bases). The CDR3 is 15 residues long. Trimming took 6 bases from V and 6 from J, leaving 17 bases between them. In germline, CDR1 is WSHSY, CDR2 SAAADI. CDR3 nucleotides: TGCGCCAGCAGACCTCCTACAGGCTCCCATGAAAAACTGTTTTTT. Protein: CASRPPTGSHEKLFF.

The genes are TRBV4-3 and TRBJ2-1, with D possibly being TRBD2 (6 bases). CDR1 LGHNA and CDR2 YSLEER come from the germline V gene. The CDR3 is 17 residues long. The germline V and J ends were trimmed by 0 bases and 5 bases, with 17 bases remaining between them. The CDR3 DNA is TGCGCCAGCAGCCAAGATTGGGCTAGCGCAGATCACAATGAGCAGTTCTTC. Translation: CASSQDWASADHNEQFF.

The V and J genes are TRBV5-1 and TRBJ2-1; 9 bases are a match to TRBD2. The CDR3 covers 13 residues. CDR1 is SGHRS and CDR2 is YFSETQ in the germline V gene. The V and J ends lost 3 bases and 10 bases, in that order; junction bases with no gene match: 5. The CDR3 nucleotides read TGCGCCAGCAGCTGGCGGGGGGGAAAGGAGCAGTTCTTC. It encodes CASSWRGGKEQFF.

The V and J genes are TRBV14 and TRBJ1-2; D is perhaps TRBD1 (6 bases). Germline CDR1 SGHDN, CDR2 FVKESK. The CDR3 consists of 16 residues. Between the trimmed V and J ends, which lost 3 bases and 5 bases, there was a span of 19 bases. DNA for the CDR3: TGTGCCAGCAGCCAGGGTTTGGCAGGGGTTCAGTATGGCTACACCTTC. Translation: CASSQGLAGVQYGYTF.